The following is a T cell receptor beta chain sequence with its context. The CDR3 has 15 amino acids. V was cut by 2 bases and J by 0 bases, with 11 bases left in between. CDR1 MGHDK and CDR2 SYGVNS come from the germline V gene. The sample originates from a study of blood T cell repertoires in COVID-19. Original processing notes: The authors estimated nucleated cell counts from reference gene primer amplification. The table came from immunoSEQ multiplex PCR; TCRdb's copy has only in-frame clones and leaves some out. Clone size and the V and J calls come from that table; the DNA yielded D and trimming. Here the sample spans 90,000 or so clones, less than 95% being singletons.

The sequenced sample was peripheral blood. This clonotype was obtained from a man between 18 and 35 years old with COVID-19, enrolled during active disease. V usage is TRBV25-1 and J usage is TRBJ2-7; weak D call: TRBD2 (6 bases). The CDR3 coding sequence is TGTGCCAGCAGTGAAGGGACTTTGAGCTCCTACGAGCAGTACTTC. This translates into CASSEGTLSSYEQYF.